These T cell receptor beta chains were read from a single sample in a study of T-cell memory formation after mild COVID-19. TCRdb used MiXCR to reprocess the 5' RACE reads, holding one entry per CDR3 protein. Of 200,000 to 250,000 distinct CDR3 sequences in the sample, over 9.5% were seen once. The sample comprised PBMCs or a T cell subset sorted from them (not recorded which). The origin of the receptors is a man aged 18 to 29 who had mild COVID-19 (a few samples of this study predate the infection). Cell type and time point are not known. Each CDR3 is given with its conserved first and last residue.

j_gene | v_gene | CDR3aa
TRBJ1-2 | TRBV6-1 | CASSRERTYGYTF
TRBJ2-3 | TRBV7-6 | CASSFDLSGFTDTQYF
TRBJ2-5 | TRBV15 | CATSRTGQETQYF
TRBJ2-5 | TRBV28 | CASRSSERGGETQYF
TRBJ1-5 | TRBV27 | CASRDTGSNQPQHF
TRBJ2-3 | TRBV7-2 | CASSLKGADTQYF
TRBJ1-1 | TRBV5-1 | CASSFRGFHTEAFF
TRBJ1-6 | TRBV5-1 | CASSLEGQNNSPLHF
TRBJ2-3 | TRBV11-3 | CASSLGGPRDTQYF
TRBJ1-2 | TRBV7-2 | CASSHNTGGDGYGYTF
TRBJ2-7 | TRBV11-2 | CASSVRWGAYF
TRBJ1-1 | TRBV6-6 | CASSYSIWTNEAFF
TRBJ1-2 | TRBV19 | CASSASGAYGYTF
TRBJ2-5 | TRBV12-3/TRBV12-4 | CASSPLRRGKMETQYF
TRBJ2-5 | TRBV12-3/TRBV12-4 | CASSLMTSAETQYF
TRBJ1-2 | TRBV19 | CASSIDLPPDGYTF
TRBJ1-2 | TRBV4-1 | CASSLPLGSGGYTF
TRBJ1-2 | TRBV11-2 | CASSLRDRGYTF
TRBJ2-2 | TRBV12-3/TRBV12-4 | CASSSTGSAGELFF
TRBJ2-6 | TRBV5-5 | CASHTGRPGANVLTF
TRBJ2-6 | TRBV5-1 | CASEASGDSGANVLTF
TRBJ1-1 | TRBV11-2 | CASGADANTEAFF
TRBJ1-4 | TRBV9 | CASSTNYNQGEKLFF
TRBJ2-5 | TRBV7-2 | CASSLYPPPAGRFTGGETQYF
TRBJ1-3 | TRBV12-3/TRBV12-4 | CASRGENTIYF
TRBJ2-3 | TRBV7-2 | CASRRGSSTDTQYF
TRBJ2-3 | TRBV6-2/TRBV6-3 | CASSLPQGKADTQYF
TRBJ1-2 | TRBV6-2/TRBV6-3 | CASTTGLGGYTF
TRBJ1-2 | TRBV27 | CASRTGGNYGYTF
TRBJ2-5 | TRBV18 | CASSPGNQETQYF
TRBJ1-2 | TRBV5-1 | CASSLATGGSLDYGYTF
TRBJ1-2 | TRBV5-1 | CASRRDRTNYGYTF
TRBJ2-7 | TRBV5-1 | CASSLAGRQGTYEQYF
TRBJ1-2 | TRBV29-1 | CSGERGAGYGYTF
TRBJ1-1 | TRBV18 | CASSPQGGASTEAFF
TRBJ2-2 | TRBV12-3/TRBV12-4 | CASRGVTGELFF
TRBJ2-5 | TRBV10-2 | CASTRTGGFGTQYF
TRBJ1-2 | TRBV11-1 | CASERDPNYGYTF
TRBJ2-3 | TRBV7-2 | CASSLARRQWGDTQYF
TRBJ2-5 | TRBV20-1 | CSAHMTSSTQETQYF
TRBJ1-2 | TRBV6-5 | CASSSLGRPYGYTF
TRBJ2-3 | TRBV4-1 | CASSQEGGPNTDTQYF
TRBJ2-2 | TRBV7-3 | CASSSPPGSGELFF
TRBJ1-2 | TRBV12-3/TRBV12-4 | CASRDMGVWGYTF
TRBJ2-5 | TRBV6-5 | CASSYSGARETQYF
TRBJ2-6 | TRBV7-8 | CASSRPSSGANVLTF